Presented here are 9 T cell receptor beta chains from one specimen sequenced in a study of T cells in Graves' hyperthyroidism and ophthalmopathy. TCR beta CDR3 region amplification was performed from RNA transcripts. The HTBI primer set was used in a first-round RT-PCR of the TCR CDR3. Via MiXCR, TCRdb re-called the multiplex PCR reads, giving one row per CDR3 protein. The sample lists approximately 630,000 distinct CDR3 sequences, roughly 16% occurring once. The sequenced material came from blood. Receptor source: a young woman with Graves' hyperthyroidism.

This clonotype was counted a few times. The rearrangement joins TRBV6-1 to TRBJ2-7; the match to TRBD2 covers 7 bases. The CDR3 has 14 amino acids. Per germline, CDR1 MNHNS and CDR2 SASEGT. Unmatched junction bases numbered 12, after V lost 6 bases and J lost 7 bases. Written as DNA, the CDR3 is TGTGCCAGCAGGGGGGGGACCCTGGCGGGGGAGCAGTACTTC. Translation: CASRGGTLAGEQYF.

This clonotype was detected only a few times. The chain employs TRBV19 and TRBJ1-1; a weak D match, TRBD1 (6 bases). The V and J ends lost 3 bases and 3 bases respectively, with 14 bases between them. This CDR3 contains 15 residues. Germline V gene sequence: CDR1 LNHDA, CDR2 SQIVND (reference sequence). The chain's CDR3 is CASSIRTDPDTEAFF. The CDR3 coding sequence is TGTGCCAGTAGTATCAGGACAGATCCGGACACTGAAGCTTTCTTT.

This clonotype was seen ten or more times. The genes are TRBV28 and TRBJ2-1; TRBD1 agrees at 9 bases. The CDR3 sequence is 17 residues long. Germline loops: CDR1 MDHEN, CDR2 SYDVKM. The trim removed 6 bases at V and 2 bases at J, leaving 11 bases unmatched. The chain's CDR3 is CASRRTGAVGAYNEQFF. The CDR3 bases are TGTGCCAGCAGGCGGACAGGGGCCGTCGGGGCCTACAATGAGCAGTTCTTC.

This sequence joins TRBV7-2 and TRBJ2-1; 13 bases agree with TRBD2. Germline trimming cut 2 bases from V and 6 bases from J; bases unmatched to any gene: 7. The CDR3 length is 17 residues. Germline V gene sequence: CDR1 SGHTA, CDR2 FQGNSA. The CDR3 region is CASSLTAGTSGINEQFF. For the CDR3, the DNA is TGTGCCAGCAGCTTAACTGCCGGGACTAGCGGGATCAATGAGCAGTTCTTC.

This clonotype was seen repeatedly, ten times or more. This chain connects TRBV20-1 to TRBJ2-7; TRBD2 aligns across 8 bases. This CDR3 has 16 amino acids. In germline, CDR1 is DFQATT, CDR2 SNEGSKA (reference sequence). V was pared by 1 base and J by 5 bases, with 13 bases of the junction left unmatched. The DNA for the CDR3 is TGCAGTGCTAGAGGCGGGGGTAGCGGGATACTGAACGAGCAGTACTTC. Translating it yields CSARGGGSGILNEQYF.

J is TRBJ2-7 and V is TRBV9; D possibly uses TRBD1 or TRBD2 (5 bases each). The CDR3 totals 14 residues. V gave up 4 bases and J gave up 3 bases, with 14 bases separating them. Germline CDR1 reads SGDLS; CDR2 reads YYNGEE. This CDR3 reads CASSMTEGGYEQYF. CDR3 in DNA: TGTGCCAGCAGCATGACAGAGGGCGGCTACGAGCAGTACTTC.

This clonotype was seen a handful of times. The chain carries TRBV7-2 and TRBJ2-1; D might be TRBD1 (6 bases). V lost 6 bases to trimming and J lost 9 bases, with 15 bases between them. Germline V gene data show CDR1 as SGHTA and CDR2 as FQGNSA. The CDR3 covers 13 residues. The CDR3 bases are TGTGCCAGCAGGGGGCTAGGGACAACTGAGCAGTTCTTC. Encoded protein: CASRGLGTTEQFF.

The chain combines TRBV5-8 with TRBJ2-1, with D tentatively TRBD2 (6 bases). The V gene lost 4 bases and the J gene lost 9 bases, with 14 bases spanning the gap. This CDR3 is 13 amino acids long. CDR1 and CDR2 (germline): SGHTS, YDEGEE. The CDR3 bases are TGTGCCAGCAGCGATGGGACTTTGGGTGAGCAGTTCTTC. Translating it yields CASSDGTLGEQFF.

This clonotype has more than one count but fewer than ten. The rearrangement joins TRBV12-3 or TRBV12-4 to TRBJ2-7; unclear D gene. V was trimmed by 5 bases and J by 5 bases, leaving 13 bases between them. The CDR3 sequence is 13 residues long. In DNA form, the CDR3 reads TGTGCCAGCAGTCTAGGCCATCGGGACGAGCAGTACTTC. Translation gives CASSLGHRDEQYF.